This T cell receptor beta chain was captured in a study of blood T cell repertoires in COVID-19. As for the study in general: The United States, Italy and Spain supplied acute and convalescent COVID-19 samples. T cells, B-cell-depleted T cells, or PBMCs supplied cDNA or gDNA.

Assignment of participants to cohorts was predicated upon participant-reported clinical history. The ends were cut back, 5 bases at V and 11 bases at J, with 12 bases in the middle. The CDR3 contains 11 residues. Germline V gene lookup returns CDR1 MDHEN and CDR2 SYDVKM. In the original analysis: Nucleated cell counts were estimated from reference gene primer amplification. Sequenced by immunoSEQ multiplex PCR; TCRdb stores in-frame clones only, minus some. The DNA gave D and trimming, while V, J and clone size come from that table. The sample records around 160,000 clones, roughly 90% being singletons.

This chain joins TRBV28 and TRBJ1-2; the D is unclear. The sequencing input was PBMCs or T cells enriched from blood (not recorded which). This clonotype originated in a woman in her 30s with acute COVID-19. The CDR3 coding sequence is TGTGCCAGCAGTCCCCGAGGGCATTACACCTTC. Its translation: CASSPRGHYTF.